What follows are 11 T cell receptor beta chains derived from one specimen sequenced in a study of T cells in Graves' hyperthyroidism and ophthalmopathy. TCR beta CDR3 sequences were amplified from RNA transcripts. First-round RT-PCR with HTBI primers amplified the TCR CDR3 region. TCRdb called the multiplex PCR reads again in MiXCR, with one record for every CDR3 protein. The sample lists 400,000 to 600,000 distinct CDR3 sequences, about 16% occurring once. Sequenced sample: blood. These receptors were collected from a woman in her 30s with Graves' ophthalmopathy.

The rearrangement links TRBV20-1 to TRBJ2-7, with 8 positions matching TRBD2. The CDR3 is 12 amino acids. V lost 7 bases to trimming and J lost 0 bases; unmatched junction nucleotides: 2. Germline V gene data show CDR1 as DFQATT and CDR2 as SNEGSKA (reference sequence). As DNA, the CDR3 is TGCAGTGGAGCGGGAGACTCCTACGAGCAGTACTTC. This encodes CSGAGDSYEQYF.

The sample holds many counts of this clonotype. V gene TRBV6-2 or TRBV6-3 combines with J gene TRBJ2-3; TRBD2 matches 14 bases. The CDR3 consists of 17 residues. V gave up 7 bases and J gave up 6 bases; unmatched junction bases: 12. Per the germline V gene, CDR1 is MNHEY and CDR2 is SVGEGT. The CDR3 here is CASTLRTSGRSPDTQYF. The CDR3 nucleotides are TGTGCCAGCACCCTGAGGACTAGCGGGAGGAGTCCCGATACGCAGTATTTT.

This clonotype showed up just a few times. J is TRBJ2-5 and V is TRBV5-6; D call uncertain. The germline V gene has CDR1 SGHDT and CDR2 YYEEEE. V was cut by 2 bases and J by 3 bases, with 11 bases left in between. This CDR3 spans 14 amino acids. The DNA of the CDR3 is TGTGCCAGCAGCTTTCAGCCAGGAAAAGAGACCCAGTACTTC. This sequence encodes CASSFQPGKETQYF.

Ten or more counts support this clonotype. This sequence joins TRBV15 and TRBJ1-1, with a weak D call TRBD1 (5 bases). Trimming removed 1 base from V and 6 bases from J, with 15 bases in between. CDR1 and CDR2 from the germline V gene are LNHNV and YYDKDF (reference sequence). CDR3 size: 15 residues. CDR3 loop: CATSRAEGAVPEAFF. In nucleotides, the CDR3 is TGTGCCACCAGCAGAGCTGAAGGGGCAGTCCCTGAAGCTTTCTTT.

This clonotype appeared many times. The CDR3 coding sequence is TGTGCCAGCAGCCAACCCTTCGGGGGTGAAGCTTTCTTT. This gives the protein CASSQPFGGEAFF. The chain employs TRBV4-2 and TRBJ1-1, with D perhaps matching TRBD1 (5 bases). The CDR3 runs 13 residues. CDR1 and CDR2 (germline): LGHNA, YNFKEQ. Trimming removed 2 bases from V and 7 bases from J, with 11 bases in between.

This clonotype was recorded many times. The chain employs TRBV5-1 and TRBJ2-1, with D possibly matching TRBD1 (5 bases). Trimming shortened V by 2 bases and J by 9 bases, and 18 bases separated the two germline ends. Germline V CDR1 and CDR2: SGHRS, YFSETQ. This CDR3 contains 15 residues. DNA for the CDR3: TGCGCCAGCAGCTTAGCAGGGTTCACCGCTGGTGAGCAGTTCTTC. Translation: CASSLAGFTAGEQFF.

This clonotype came up a few times. This sequence joins TRBV4-1 and TRBJ1-2; no clear D. The CDR3 totals 15 residues. CDR1 and CDR2 from the germline V gene are MGHRA and YSYEKL. The ends were cut back, 3 bases at V and 5 bases at J, with 16 bases in the middle. The CDR3 bases are TGCGCCAGCAGCCAGCCTCAAGAGGGAAGGTATGGCTACACCTTC. This encodes CASSQPQEGRYGYTF.

Note on this clonotype: A read error may be the cause here, since a much bigger clone is one base away. The V gene is TRBV28, the J gene TRBJ1-2; 8 nucleotides line up with TRBD1. The CDR3 extends over 13 amino acids. CDR1 is MDHEN, CDR2 SYDVKM, per germline. The DNA for the CDR3 is TGTGCCAGCAGCGGACAGGGTAACTATGAGCAGTCCTTC. This gives the protein CASSGQGNYEQSF.

A few counts support this clonotype. The V call is TRBV20-1, the J call TRBJ1-1, with D uncertain. Germline values: CDR1 DFQATT, CDR2 SNEGSKA (reference sequence). V shed 3 bases and J shed 2 bases, with 10 bases lying between them. The CDR3 is made up of 13 amino acids. This chain's CDR3 is CSARRGYNTEAFF. The CDR3 nucleotides read TGCAGTGCTAGGCGGGGATATAACACTGAAGCTTTCTTT.

This rearrangement joins TRBV7-2 to TRBJ2-5; D remains unclear. There are 13 residues in the CDR3. Trimming shortened V by 5 bases and J by 4 bases, and 11 bases separated the two germline ends. CDR1 is SGHTA, CDR2 FQGNSA, per germline. CDR3 sequence reads: CASSTEFRETQYF. The CDR3 bases are TGTGCCAGCAGCACAGAATTCCGAGAGACCCAGTACTTC. Using reference TRBV7-2 and TRBJ2-5 for the parts outside the CDR3, the full variable domain is GAGVSQSPSNKVTEKGKDVELRCDPISGHTALYWYRQSLGQGLEFLIYFQGNSAPDKSGLPSDRFSAERTGGSVSTLTIQRTQQEDSAVYLCASSTEFRETQYFGPGTRLLVL.

This clonotype has ten or more counts. The gene calls are TRBV20-1 and TRBJ2-3, with a possible D match to TRBD2 (6 bases). Trimming pared 1 base from V and 3 bases from J, leaving 14 bases between. The CDR3 is 15 residues long. The germline V gene has CDR1 DFQATT and CDR2 SNEGSKA (reference sequence). The CDR3 loop is CSARGWGVGTDTQYF. The CDR3 bases are TGCAGTGCTAGAGGGTGGGGGGTCGGAACAGATACGCAGTATTTT.